These 26 T cell receptor beta chains share one sample of origin, sequenced in a study of cytomegalovirus exposure and HLA in healthy donors. PCR involved 60 Vbeta and 13 Jbeta primers. Clones were read by immunoSEQ multiplex PCR, and TCRdb kept only the in-frame ones, dropping some. The data show 150,000 to 200,000 clones, roughly 80% seen once. Sequencing was done on a sample of PBMCs. The origin of the receptors is a man younger than 35 in good health and CMV-seropositive.

The chain's CDR3 is CASNGLSTDTQYF. For the CDR3, the DNA is TGTGCCAGCAATGGACTTTCCACAGATACGCAGTATTTT. The V and J genes are TRBV11-2 and TRBJ2-3; D might be TRBD2 (5 bases). Trimming left V 7 bases short and J 2 bases short, with 10 bases between. Per germline, CDR1 SGHAT and CDR2 FQNNGV. The CDR3 is made up of 13 amino acids.

The CDR3 reads CASSQPDNEQFF. The DNA for the CDR3 is TGCGCCAGCAGCCAACCCGACAATGAGCAGTTCTTC. The chain couples TRBV4-1 to TRBJ2-1; no firm D call. CDR3 length equals 12 residues. The V and J ends lost 2 bases and 5 bases respectively, with 4 bases between them. Germline assignment: CDR1 MGHRA and CDR2 YSYEKL.

This clone was picked up a small number of times. The sample holds other DNA sequences that translate to the same CDR3. The chain joins TRBV4-1 to TRBJ2-5, with 8 bases identical to TRBD2. J was trimmed by 2 bases and V by 3 bases; bases with no gene match: 8. This CDR3 spans 16 amino acids. The V gene's germline CDR1 is MGHRA and CDR2 YSYEKL. The CDR3 sequence is CASSQGLVGGQETQYF. The CDR3 bases are TGCGCCAGCAGCCAGGGACTAGTGGGGGGGCAAGAGACCCAGTACTTC.

For the CDR3, the DNA is TGCGCCAGCACTACGGGGGGTGCGAACACCGGGGAGCTGTTTTTT. Its translation: CASTTGGANTGELFF. This sequence joins TRBV5-1 and TRBJ2-2, with 7 nucleotides matching TRBD2. This CDR3 has 15 residues. Germline-derived CDR1 and CDR2 are SGHRS and YFSETQ. The ends lost 6 bases at V and 0 bases at J; junction bases unmatched: 5.

J is TRBJ2-7 and V is TRBV14; 8 bases map to TRBD1. The germline gives CDR1 SGHDN, CDR2 FVKESK. The CDR3 covers 15 residues. The J segment lost 6 bases and the V segment lost 1 base, leaving 8 bases of the junction unmatched. The CDR3, as DNA: TGTGCCAGCAGCCAAGTGTCGGGACAGGCATCCGAGCAGTACTTC. Encoded protein: CASSQVSGQASEQYF.

The gene calls are TRBV7-9 and TRBJ1-4; 9 bases map to TRBD1. Looked up from germline, CDR1 is SEHNR and CDR2 is FQNEAQ (reference sequence). The J segment lost 0 bases and the V segment lost 5 bases, leaving 7 bases of the junction unmatched. CDR3 length: 17 residues. The CDR3 sequence is CASSLDRGGTTNEKLFF. The CDR3 DNA follows: TGTGCCAGCAGCCTGGACAGGGGAGGAACAACTAATGAAAAACTGTTTTTT.

The CDR3 reads CASSIGSTYEQYF. CDR3 bases: TGTGCCAGCAGCATCGGGAGTACTTACGAGCAGTACTTC. The chain links TRBV6-1 to TRBJ2-7, with a possible D match to TRBD2 (6 bases). V was cut by 6 bases and J by 4 bases, with 13 bases left in between. The CDR3 is 13 amino acids. Germline V gives CDR1 MNHNS, CDR2 SASEGT.

This sequence joins TRBV5-1 and TRBJ2-2; D gene ambiguous. The CDR3 covers 15 residues. Germline V gene data show CDR1 as SGHRS and CDR2 as YFSETQ. V lost 4 bases and J 4 bases, leaving 14 bases between the germline ends. The chain's CDR3 is CASSPSSERTGELFF. CDR3 in DNA: TGCGCCAGCAGCCCCTCCTCGGAGCGCACCGGGGAGCTGTTTTTT.

This clone was recorded a few times. CDR3 sequence reads: CASSLSPTGPQETQYF. CDR3 sequence (DNA): TGTGCCAGCAGTTTAAGTCCGACAGGGCCCCAAGAGACCCAGTACTTC. The genes are TRBV27 and TRBJ2-5; the match to TRBD1 covers 7 bases. Germline values: CDR1 MNHEY, CDR2 SMNVEV (reference sequence). V lost 2 bases, J lost 1 base, and 7 bases stayed unmatched. The length of the CDR3 is 16 residues.

This sequence joins TRBV5-1 and TRBJ2-7; 7 bases fit TRBD1. This CDR3 spans 14 amino acids. Germline loops: CDR1 SGHRS, CDR2 YFSETQ. Trimming at V came to 2 bases and at J to 1 base, leaving 3 bases not matched to a gene. The CDR3 region is CASSFRQGSYEQYF. The CDR3 DNA reads as TGCGCCAGCAGCTTCAGACAGGGTTCCTACGAGCAGTACTTC.

Only one count was recorded for this clone. J is TRBJ2-5 and V is TRBV10-1; 7 bases are shared with TRBD1. J was trimmed by 1 base and V by 6 bases; bases with no gene match: 5. Germline CDR1 reads WNHNN; CDR2 reads SYGVQD (reference sequence). This CDR3 has 14 residues. CDR3 region: CASSRDRFQETQYF. In nucleotides, the CDR3 is TGCGCCAGCAGCCGGGACAGATTCCAAGAGACCCAGTACTTC.

Only a few counts were recorded for this clone. V usage is TRBV19 and J usage is TRBJ2-2; maybe TRBD2 (6 bases). Germline CDR1 is LNHDA and CDR2 is SQIVND (reference sequence). The CDR3 is 19 residues long. V dropped 5 bases and J dropped 4 bases, with 26 bases sitting between them. The CDR3 DNA follows: TGTGCCAGTAGTTTTCCACGGGACGGAAGGACTACTAGCACCGGGGAGCTGTTTTTT. As protein: CASSFPRDGRTTSTGELFF.

The V call is TRBV7-8, the J call TRBJ2-1; D gene unclear. The V end was cut by 4 bases, the J end by 0 bases, with 10 bases between. CDR1 and CDR2 from the germline V gene are SGHVS and FQNEAQ. This CDR3 is built from 15 residues. CDR3 in amino acids: CASSSGSPSYNEQFF. In DNA form, the CDR3 reads TGTGCCAGCAGCTCCGGGTCCCCCTCCTACAATGAGCAGTTCTTC.

The chain uses TRBV28 and TRBJ1-1; 7 nucleotides align to TRBD1. The CDR3 is 12 amino acids. The trim removed 6 bases at V and 4 bases at J, leaving 2 bases unmatched. Per the germline V gene, CDR1 is MDHEN and CDR2 is SYDVKM. CDR3 loop: CASSPGGTEAFF. CDR3 DNA: TGTGCCAGCAGCCCAGGGGGCACTGAAGCTTTCTTT.

The chain joins TRBV6-1 to TRBJ2-3; possible D gene TRBD2, 7 bases. V lost 1 base, J lost 4 bases, and 27 bases lay in between. Germline V gene sequence: CDR1 MNHNS, CDR2 SASEGT. The CDR3 contains 20 residues. The CDR3 loop is CASSEVSSGGANGRADTQYF. In DNA form, the CDR3 reads TGTGCCAGCAGTGAAGTGTCTAGTGGGGGGGCCAACGGGCGTGCAGATACGCAGTATTTT.

This chain joins TRBV6-5 and TRBJ2-2; D uncertain. The CDR3 is made up of 12 amino acids. V was clipped by 1 base and J by 7 bases, with 4 bases between them. The V gene's germline CDR1 is MNHEY and CDR2 SVGAGI. The CDR3 protein is CASSYFGGELFF. CDR3 nucleotide sequence: TGTGCCAGCAGTTACTTCGGCGGGGAGCTGTTTTTT.

In regard to this clone: Because the CDR3 is missing its conserved closing phenylalanine or tryptophan, this is likely a read error. This chain links TRBV6-6 with TRBJ1-6, with 7 positions matching TRBD1. Germline trimming cut 7 bases from V and 9 bases from J; bases unmatched to any gene: 12. The CDR3 spans 15 residues. The germline CDR1 and CDR2 sequences are MNHNY and SVGAGI (reference sequence). The CDR3 spells CASTDRDSGGSPLHL. In DNA form, the CDR3 reads TGTGCCAGCACCGACAGGGACTCCGGGGGTTCACCCCTCCACCTT.

This clone has just one count. Here the CDR3 DNA reads TGTGCCAGCAGCTCCCGGGACAGGGCCAACAATGAGCAGTTCTTC. This gives the protein CASSSRDRANNEQFF. The rearrangement joins TRBV7-6 to TRBJ2-1; 9 bases map to TRBD1. V trimming: 4 bases; J trimming: 5 bases; junction bases outside the gene matches: 6. Germline-derived CDR1 and CDR2 are SGHVS and FNYEAQ. This CDR3 comprises 15 residues. The full variable domain, in which reference TRBV7-6 and TRBJ2-1 provide the parts outside the CDR3, is GAGVSQSPRYKVTKRGQDVALRCDPISGHVSLYWYRQALGQGPEFLTYFNYEAQQDKSGLPNDRFSAERPEGSISTLTIQRTEQRDSAMYRCASSSRDRANNEQFFGPGTRLTVL.

This chain links TRBV29-1 with TRBJ2-7; no reliable D call. The V and J ends lost 2 bases and 2 bases respectively, with 10 bases between them. The V gene's germline CDR1 is SQVTM and CDR2 ANQGSEA. This CDR3 is built from 13 residues. The DNA for the CDR3 is TGCAGCGTTGAAACCAGCGCTCCCTACGAGCAGTACTTC. Protein: CSVETSAPYEQYF.

The rearrangement links TRBV7-9 to TRBJ2-1; TRBD2 aligns across 12 bases. Germline CDR1 SEHNR, CDR2 FQNEAQ (reference sequence). CDR3 length: 16 residues. J gave up 8 bases and V 5 bases, and 10 bases lay outside the gene matches. This chain's CDR3 is CASSKLAGGPFDEQFF. In DNA, the CDR3 is TGTGCCAGCAGCAAACTAGCGGGAGGTCCCTTCGATGAGCAGTTCTTC.

The chain couples TRBV9 to TRBJ2-1, with TRBD1 matching 7 bases. This CDR3 comprises 15 residues. The trim removed 2 bases at V and 0 bases at J, leaving 2 bases unmatched. CDR1 and CDR2 (germline): SGDLS, YYNGEE. This CDR3 is CASSVDRVSYNEQFF. CDR3 DNA sequence: TGTGCCAGCAGCGTCGACAGGGTCTCCTACAATGAGCAGTTCTTC.

The gene calls are TRBV5-1 and TRBJ1-1; 8 bases fit TRBD1. Losses at the gene ends were 4 bases for V and 4 bases for J; bases not matched to a gene: 6. CDR1 and CDR2 (germline): SGHRS, YFSETQ. The CDR3 is made up of 14 amino acids. CDR3 coding DNA: TGCGCCAGCAGCGAACAGGGGGGTATCACTGAAGCTTTCTTT. The encoded protein is CASSEQGGITEAFF.

This sequence joins TRBV6-4 and TRBJ2-7; unclear D gene. From germline, CDR1 is MRHNA and CDR2 SNTAGT. This CDR3 region has 13 residues. Trimming left V 4 bases short and J 3 bases short, with 10 bases between. The CDR3 DNA follows: TGTGCCAGCAGTGGGCTCGGGTGCTACGAGCAGTACTTC. Translating gives CASSGLGCYEQYF.

The chain recombines TRBV25-1 with TRBJ1-4, with no clear D. Per germline, CDR1 MGHDK and CDR2 SYGVNS. Deletions cut 2 bases from V and 4 bases from J, with 11 bases between. The length of the CDR3 is 15 residues. CDR3 region: CASSETHSYNEKLFF. The DNA for the CDR3 is TGTGCCAGCAGTGAAACTCACAGTTATAATGAAAAACTGTTTTTT.

CDR3: CASSLSFVLREQFF. As DNA, the CDR3 is TGTGCCAGCAGCTTAAGTTTTGTTCTGAGGGAGCAGTTCTTC. V is TRBV7-2 and J is TRBJ2-1; no reliable D call. Trimming removed 2 bases from V and 10 bases from J, with 15 bases in between. The length of the CDR3 is 14 residues. Germline CDR1 SGHTA, CDR2 FQGNSA.

V gene TRBV11-2 combines with J gene TRBJ1-1, with 9 bases identical to TRBD1. This CDR3 contains 14 residues. Germline trimming cut 7 bases from V and 12 bases from J; bases unmatched to any gene: 15. Germline V gives CDR1 SGHAT, CDR2 FQNNGV. CDR3 loop: CASTLKAGQGVSFF. The DNA of the CDR3 is TGTGCCAGCACCCTAAAAGCGGGACAGGGTGTGTCTTTCTTT.